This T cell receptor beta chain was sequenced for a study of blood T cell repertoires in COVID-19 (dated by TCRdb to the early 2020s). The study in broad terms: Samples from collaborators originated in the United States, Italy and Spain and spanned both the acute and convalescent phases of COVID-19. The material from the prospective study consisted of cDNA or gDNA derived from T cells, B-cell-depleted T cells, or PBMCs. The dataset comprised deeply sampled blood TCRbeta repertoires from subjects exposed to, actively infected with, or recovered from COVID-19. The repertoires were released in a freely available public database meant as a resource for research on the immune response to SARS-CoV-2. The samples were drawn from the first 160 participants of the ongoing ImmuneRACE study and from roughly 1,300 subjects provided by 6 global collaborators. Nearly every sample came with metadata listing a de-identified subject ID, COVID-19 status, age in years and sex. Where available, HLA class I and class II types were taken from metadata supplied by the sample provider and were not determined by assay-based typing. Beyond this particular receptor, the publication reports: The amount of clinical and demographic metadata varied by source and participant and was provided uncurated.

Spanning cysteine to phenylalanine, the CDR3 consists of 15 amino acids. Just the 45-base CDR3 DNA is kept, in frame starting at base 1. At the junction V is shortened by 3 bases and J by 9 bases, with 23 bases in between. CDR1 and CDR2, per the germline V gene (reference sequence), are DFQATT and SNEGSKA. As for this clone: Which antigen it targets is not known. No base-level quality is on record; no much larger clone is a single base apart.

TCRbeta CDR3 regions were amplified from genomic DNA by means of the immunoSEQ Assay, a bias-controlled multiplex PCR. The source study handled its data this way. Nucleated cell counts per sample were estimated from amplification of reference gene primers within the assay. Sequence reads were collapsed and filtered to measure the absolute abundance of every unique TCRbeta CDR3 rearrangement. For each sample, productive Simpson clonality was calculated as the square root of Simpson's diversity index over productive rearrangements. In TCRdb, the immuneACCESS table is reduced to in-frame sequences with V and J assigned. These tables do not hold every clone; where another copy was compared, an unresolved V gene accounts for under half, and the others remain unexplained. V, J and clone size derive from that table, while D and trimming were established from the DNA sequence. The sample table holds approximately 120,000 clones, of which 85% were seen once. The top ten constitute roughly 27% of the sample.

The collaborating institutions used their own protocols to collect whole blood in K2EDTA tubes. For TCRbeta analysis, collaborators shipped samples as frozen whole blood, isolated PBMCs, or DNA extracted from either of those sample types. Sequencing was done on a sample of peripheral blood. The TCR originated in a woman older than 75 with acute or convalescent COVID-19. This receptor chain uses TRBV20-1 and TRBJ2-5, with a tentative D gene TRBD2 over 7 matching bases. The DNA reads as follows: TGCAGTGCTAGTCCGGGGGGACACTCCCGTACGGCCCAGTACTTC. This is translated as CSASPGGHSRTAQYF.